What follows describes a single T cell receptor beta chain. This table comes from immunoSEQ multiplex PCR, and its TCRdb copy is limited to in-frame clones, with some not included. In the table there are roughly 120,000 clones, 88% of which are singletons. The sample comes from a study of control samples from healthy donors and cancer patients. V lost 0 bases and J lost 7, with 6 bases in between. The CDR3 is made up of 11 amino acids. The germline V gene encodes CDR1 SQVTM and CDR2 ANQGSEA. This receptor was identified in a woman aged 70 to 79 in good health. Sequences were obtained from blood. The chain recombines TRBV29-1 with TRBJ1-1; no clear D. Here the CDR3 reads CSVEDFGEAFF. As DNA, the CDR3 is TGCAGCGTTGAAGATTTCGGTGAAGCTTTCTTT.